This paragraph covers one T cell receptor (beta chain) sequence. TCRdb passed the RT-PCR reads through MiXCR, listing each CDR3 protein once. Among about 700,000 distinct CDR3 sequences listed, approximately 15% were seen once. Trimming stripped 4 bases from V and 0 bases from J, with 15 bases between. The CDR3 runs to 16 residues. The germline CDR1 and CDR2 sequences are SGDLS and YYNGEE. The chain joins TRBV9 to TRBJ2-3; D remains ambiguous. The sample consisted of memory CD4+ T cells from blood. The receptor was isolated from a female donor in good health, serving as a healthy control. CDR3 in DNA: TGTGCCAGCAGCCCCAGAGGTTGGTTTAGCACAGATACGCAGTATTTT. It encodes CASSPRGWFSTDTQYF. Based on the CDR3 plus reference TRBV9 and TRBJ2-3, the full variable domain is DSGVTQTPKHLITATGQRVTLRCSPRSGDLSVYWYQQSLDQGLQFLIQYYNGEERAKGNILERFSAQQFPDLHSELNLSSLELGDSALYFCASSPRGWFSTDTQYFGPGTRLTVL.